This is a list of T cell receptor beta chains from one sample in a study of cytomegalovirus exposure and HLA in healthy donors. This table comes from immunoSEQ multiplex PCR, and its TCRdb copy is limited to in-frame clones, with some not included. The sample has around 160,000 clones, around 89% seen once; the top ten hold 3%. The sequencing sample was made of PBMCs. The receptors were sampled from a man between 18 and 35 years old in good health and CMV-seronegative. Both conserved end residues are part of each CDR3. Each record gives: D gene, J gene, clone size, V gene, CDR3 DNA, CDR3 protein. The D gene is left open where the match is weak. For some rows the clone size is stated as once, few or many, or as a class when expanded; others skip it.

. TRBJ2-7 . TRBV4-3 TGCGCCAGCAGCCAGGGGAGAGGGTCCTCCTACGAGCAGTACTTC CASSQGRGSSYEQYF
TRBD1 TRBJ1-2 . TRBV4-1 TGCGCCAGCAGCCGATTGACAGGGGGCGTTGGCTACACCTTC CASSRLTGGVGYTF
TRBD1 TRBJ2-7 . TRBV19 TGTGCCAGTAGTACGGGGACAGGGCCCTACGAGCAGTACTTC CASSTGTGPYEQYF
. TRBJ2-3 . TRBV5-1 TGCGCCAGCAGCTTGGGAGGGAGGCGGGCAGATACGCAGTATTTT CASSLGGRRADTQYF
TRBD1 TRBJ1-5 once TRBV4-1 TGCGCCAGCAGCCACCGGGTGGACAGGGGACCCCAGCATTTT CASSHRVDRGPQHF
. TRBJ2-7 . TRBV2 TGTGCCAGCAGTGAATATAGCGTAAACGAGCAGTACTTC CASSEYSVNEQYF
. TRBJ1-3 . TRBV18 TGTGCCAGCTCACCATTCCAGGACTCTGGAAACACCATATATTTT CASSPFQDSGNTIYF
TRBD2 TRBJ2-3 . TRBV7-2 TGTGCCAGCAGCTTAGAATCTAGCGGGAGACGCACAGATACGCAGTATTTT CASSLESSGRRTDTQYF
. TRBJ1-5 . TRBV5-1 TGCGCCAGCAGCTTGGCCCCGAACCCCCGGGGGAATCAGCCCCAGCATTTT CASSLAPNPRGNQPQHF
TRBD2 TRBJ2-3 . TRBV6-1 TGTGCCAGCACTATGGAACGGGGGGGCCGGGATACGCAGTATTTT CASTMERGGRDTQYF
TRBD1 TRBJ1-1 . TRBV4-2 TGTGCCAGCAGCCCCATGACAGGGATAAACACTGAAGCTTTCTTT CASSPMTGINTEAFF
TRBD1 TRBJ1-5 . TRBV28 TGTGCCAGCAGCTCCGGGACAGACAATCAGCCCCAGCATTTT CASSSGTDNQPQHF
. TRBJ2-3 . TRBV2 TGTGCCAGCAGTGAAGGTCCGAGGGATGTGTCAGATACGCAGTATTTT CASSEGPRDVSDTQYF
. TRBJ2-7 . TRBV6-8 TGTGCCAGCAGGTTGGGGGGGGCCATACCCTCCCTCTACGAGCAGTACTTC CASRLGGAIPSLYEQYF
. TRBJ1-2 . TRBV6-5 TGTGCCAGCAAAGGGGCCAACTATGGCTACACCTTC CASKGANYGYTF
. TRBJ2-6 . TRBV6-1 TGTGCCAGCAGGACGGGGGTAGGGGCCAACGTCCTGACTTTC CASRTGVGANVLTF
. TRBJ2-5 . TRBV7-9 TGTGCCAGCAGTCACACCACAGGGCACGAGACCCAGTACTTC CASSHTTGHETQYF
. TRBJ1-3 . TRBV29-1 TGCAGCGCCGGGGGTTTCCACTCTGGAAACACCATATATTTT CSAGGFHSGNTIYF
TRBD2 TRBJ2-5 . TRBV6-1 TGTGCCAGCAGTCAAGGTTTTCTAGCGGGGGGACTCCAAGAGACCCAGTACTTC CASSQGFLAGGLQETQYF
. TRBJ2-6 . TRBV28 TGTGCCAGCAGTTTCCCCAGGGACTCTGGGGCCAACGTCCTGACTTTC CASSFPRDSGANVLTF
. TRBJ2-3 few TRBV29-1 TGCAGCTCGGGGAAAATGGGCACAGATACGCAGTATTTT CSSGKMGTDTQYF
TRBD2 TRBJ2-1 . TRBV7-9 TGTGCCAGCAGCTCCTCGAGGACTAGCTTCGATGAGCAGTTCTTC CASSSSRTSFDEQFF
. TRBJ1-5 few TRBV5-1 TGCGCCAGCAGCCCGGAGCCCTCCAACGATCAGCCCCAGCATTTT CASSPEPSNDQPQHF
TRBD2 TRBJ2-1 . TRBV5-1 TGCGCCAGCGGGTATCGGGGGGAGGATGAGCAGTTCTTC CASGYRGEDEQFF
. TRBJ2-2 . TRBV7-2 TGTGCCAGCAGCTACTCCTTTACGGGGGTGAACACCGGGGAGCTGTTTTTT CASSYSFTGVNTGELFF
TRBD1 TRBJ2-7 . TRBV7-8 TGTGCCAGCAGCTTGCCGGGACAGGACGTCTACGAGCAGTACTTC CASSLPGQDVYEQYF
TRBD1 TRBJ1-2 once TRBV2 TGTGCCAGCCGGGACAGGGCCCAACCTGAGGGTGGCTACACCTTC CASRDRAQPEGGYTF
TRBD1 TRBJ1-2 . TRBV7-2 TGTGCCAGCAGCTTAGCGGGACAGGGAGGTGGCTACACCTTC CASSLAGQGGGYTF